This T cell receptor (beta chain) was sequenced for a study of blood T cells in healthy people across ages (dated by TCRdb to 2015 to 2017). Background for the entire study: Template switching captured roughly one uniquely barcoded TCR beta cDNA molecule per two T cells in model experiments. The study measured age-related changes in TCR beta repertoire diversity using deep sequencing normalized with unique cDNA molecular identifiers. Four age groups were formed from the donors: young (average approximately 16 years), middle-aged (around 40), aged (approximately 60) and long-lived (less than 85). To avoid experimental bias, donors of different ages were spread randomly across the sequencing lanes. The study analyzed two additional independent replicas of 1 million unique cDNA reads from the same blood draw for two donors, one aged 18 to 30 and one aged 80 or older.

The investigation overall reported the following: As age increased, observed TCR beta diversity per million T cells dropped in a roughly linear way, and a significant reduction was already evident by age 40. Compared with the aged group, the long-lived group had more naive CD4+ T cells, fewer expanded clones and increased TCR diversity, suggesting age selection. Estimates of total diversity from one million sequenced T cells were regarded as lower bounds and underestimates. Since profiling was done on bulk unsorted PBMCs, naive and antigen-experienced compartments could not be conclusively compared. The percentage of naive T cells measured by flow cytometry correlated strongly with observed TCR beta diversity. Donor CMV infection status was unknown, potentially confounding age-related changes in expanded clonotypes.

Libraries were made using 5' RACE. A second PCR of about 6 to 11 cycles was performed with a sample-barcoded 5' primer and a J-beta primer mix. Each TCR beta cDNA molecule received a unique molecular identifier from a template-switch 5' adaptor carrying 12 random nucleotides. At least 3 million CDR3-containing paired-end reads were obtained from each sample. First-strand cDNA was synthesized from all RNA with the Mint cDNA synthesis kit, primed by a TRBC-specific oligonucleotide. All cDNA was treated with uracil-DNA glycosylase and then went through a first 18-cycle PCR with the universal primers M1SS and BC2_uni_R. The original pipeline was this. Normalization of each sample was performed by random selection of 1 million high-quality reads, each carrying a distinct molecular identifier. Reads with shared molecular identifiers were discarded instead of being binned into consensus sequences. CDR3 identification, clonotype clustering and error correction used MiTCR with a Q25 quality threshold and the strictest error-elimination algorithm. A nonparametric unseen species model with Euler transformation was used to estimate a lower bound on total TCR beta diversity. The public reads were reprocessed in TCRdb via fastp at Q25 and MiXCR, keeping in-frame beta chains. Rows are unified per CDR3 protein, each entry keeping the most common DNA and genes. The V and J calls were not made by the authors but by TCRdb's processing. This sample is represented by roughly 1.9 million distinct CDR3 sequences; 39% of them were singletons. The biggest ten clones account for around 23% of the sample.

According to the germline V gene (reference sequence), CDR1 reads LNHDA and CDR2 reads SQIVND. Reading from cysteine to phenylalanine, the CDR3 counts 12 amino acids. Solely the CDR3 DNA is kept, with 36 bases framed from the first base. Trimming removed 8 bases from V and 1 base from J, leaving 8 bases between the germline ends. Donors were around 37 systemically healthy Caucasian individuals from Russia aged roughly 6 to 100 years. Around 10 milliliters of peripheral blood were collected from each donor into EDTA-treated Vacutainer tubes. Ficoll-Paque density-gradient centrifugation was used to isolate PBMCs, with at least 6.5 million per sample. Total RNA was extracted from PBMCs with Trizol reagent, with at least 5.5 micrograms obtained per sample. The percentages of naive CD45RAhigh/CD27high T cells were determined by flow cytometry on a PBMC aliquot from every donor. About this clonotype: It lacks a known antigen. Per-base qualities were not stored, and no clone one base away is much larger.

Source material: blood. The TCR comes from a human donor in good health. The chain is encoded by TRBV19 joined to TRBJ1-1; the D gene lacks a confident call. In nucleotides, the sequence is TGTGCCAGTGCGGACCCGAACACTGAAGCTTTCTTT. It specifies CASADPNTEAFF.